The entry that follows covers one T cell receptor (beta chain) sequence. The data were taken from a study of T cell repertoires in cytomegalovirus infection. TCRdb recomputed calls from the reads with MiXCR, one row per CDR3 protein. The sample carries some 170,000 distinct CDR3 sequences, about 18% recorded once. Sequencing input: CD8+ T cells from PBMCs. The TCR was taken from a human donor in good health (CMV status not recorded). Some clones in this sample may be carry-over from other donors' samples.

CDR3 in amino acids: CASTLNEVQARYGYTF. CDR3 coding DNA: TGTGCCAGTACCCTCAACGAGGTGCAGGCTCGGTATGGCTACACCTTC. This chain uses TRBV19 with TRBJ1-2, with D uncertain. Trimming took 7 bases from V and 5 from J, leaving 23 bases between them. Germline lookup yields CDR1 LNHDA and CDR2 SQIVND (reference sequence). This CDR3 is built from 16 residues.